This record looks at one T cell receptor (beta chain) sequence and its context. The antigen is not known. Profiling relied on immunoSEQ multiplex PCR, and the TCRdb table lists in-frame clones only, not all of them. In the table there are about 59,000 clones, 85% to 90% of which are singletons. The length of the CDR3 is 14 residues. Germline V gene lookup returns CDR1 GTSNPN and CDR2 SVGIG (reference sequence). V was cut by 2 bases and J by 3 bases, with 14 bases left in between. This entry comes from a study of T cells in localized non-small cell lung cancer. Regarding the study as a whole: Adjacent lung tissue had a median approximately 57 of the top 100 clones found in the tumor. It was uninvolved adjacent lung that showed the highest T cell clonality, exceeding tumor.

The specimen was peripheral blood, collected before any cancer treatment. The rearrangement uses TRBV30 and TRBJ2-7; D is perhaps TRBD2 (6 bases). The source is a man aged 40 to 69 with stage I squamous cell lung carcinoma. The chain's CDR3 is CAWSWEESVYEQYF. The CDR3 DNA reads TGTGCCTGGAGTTGGGAGGAGTCCGTCTACGAGCAGTACTTC.